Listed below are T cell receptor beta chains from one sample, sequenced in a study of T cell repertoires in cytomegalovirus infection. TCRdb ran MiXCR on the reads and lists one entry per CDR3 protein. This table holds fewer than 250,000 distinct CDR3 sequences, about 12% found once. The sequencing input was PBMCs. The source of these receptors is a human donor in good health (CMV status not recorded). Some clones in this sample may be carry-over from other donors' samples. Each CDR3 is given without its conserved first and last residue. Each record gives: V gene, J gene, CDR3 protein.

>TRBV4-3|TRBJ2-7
ASSQDRGNGRQY
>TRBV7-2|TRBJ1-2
ASSSRGLYGYT
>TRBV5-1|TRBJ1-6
ASSLGQGFHTSPLH
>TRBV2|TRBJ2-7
ASSVWDGEQY
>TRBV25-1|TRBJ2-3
ASSERGPDTQY
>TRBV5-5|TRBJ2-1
ASSHRGQSNEQF
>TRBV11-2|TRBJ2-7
ASSPSIGAREQY
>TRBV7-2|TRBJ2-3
ASSSRTSGRDTQY
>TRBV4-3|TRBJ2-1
ASSQDMAGGSNEQF
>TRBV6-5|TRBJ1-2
PSSRDRGGGYT
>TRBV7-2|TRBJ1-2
ASSLPDRDYGYT
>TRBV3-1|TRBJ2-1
ASSPSTSGTQF
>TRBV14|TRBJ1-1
ASSQVGGVSTEAF
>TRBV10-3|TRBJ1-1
AISEAEQGVTEAF
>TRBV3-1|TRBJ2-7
ASSPGAEILGDEQY
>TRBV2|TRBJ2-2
ASTITGTGELF
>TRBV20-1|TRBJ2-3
SCRGRAGDTQY
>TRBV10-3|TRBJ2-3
AISSSGGATDTQY
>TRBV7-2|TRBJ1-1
ASSFGTGSTEAF
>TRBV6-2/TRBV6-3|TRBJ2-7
ASSGLGQGWEQY
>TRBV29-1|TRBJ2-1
SVEEGTQAYNEQF
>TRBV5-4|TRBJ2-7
ASSFASDDEQY
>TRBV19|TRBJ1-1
ASRDRAGTEAF
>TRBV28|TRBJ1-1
ASSPARGTEAF
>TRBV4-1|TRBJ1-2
ASSLPREESNYGYT
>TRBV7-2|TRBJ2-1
ASSPGTSGAYNEQF
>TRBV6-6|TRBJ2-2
ASKQPLTNTGELF
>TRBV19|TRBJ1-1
ASLQTGMNTEAF
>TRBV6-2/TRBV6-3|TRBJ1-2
ASTDRPFNYGYT
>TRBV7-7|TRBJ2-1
ASSLDPGSSYNEQF
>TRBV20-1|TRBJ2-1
SARPIPEQF
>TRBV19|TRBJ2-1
ASSSPAGLAGNEQF
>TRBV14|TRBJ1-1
ASSQLTGLNTEAF
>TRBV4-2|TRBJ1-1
ASSPGSGADTEAF
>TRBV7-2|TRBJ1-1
ASRSTPNTEAF
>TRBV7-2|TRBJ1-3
ANSFTSDANTIY
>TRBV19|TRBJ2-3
ASTPKRTAADTQY
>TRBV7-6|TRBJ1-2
ASSDDGTYGYT
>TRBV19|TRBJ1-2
ASSPTGLRGGYT
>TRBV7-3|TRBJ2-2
ASRSGRNTGELF
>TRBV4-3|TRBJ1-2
ASSQDGGAGYT
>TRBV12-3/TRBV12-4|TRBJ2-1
ASSLGTRGSGQF
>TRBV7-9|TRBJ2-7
ASSPRTSGSEQY
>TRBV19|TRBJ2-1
ASSPLMTGGPTEQF
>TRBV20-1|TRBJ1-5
SALRGRGDSNQPQH
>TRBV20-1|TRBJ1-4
SARDPGTGLNEKLF
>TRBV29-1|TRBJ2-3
SVVVGGLSTDTQY
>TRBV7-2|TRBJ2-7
ASSLAVTGDGEQY
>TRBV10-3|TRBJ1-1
AIRTAGNTEAF
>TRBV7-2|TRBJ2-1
ASNEGSYNEQF
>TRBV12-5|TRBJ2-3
ASGLDLPSDTQY
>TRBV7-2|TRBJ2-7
ASSLAVLARGINEQY
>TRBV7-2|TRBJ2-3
ASSSASPGTATDTQY